The entry that follows covers one T cell receptor (beta chain) sequence. Its antigen is not identified. This may come from a read error, since a much larger clone is one base off. The entry originates in a study of post-analysis software for immune sequencing data. cDNA libraries for TCR beta contained unique molecular identifiers. TCRdb re-called the PCR reads through MiXCR, storing one row per CDR3 protein. Of 750,000 to 950,000 distinct CDR3 sequences listed, under 60% were seen once; the top ten hold 4.9%. General observations from the study: Roughly five TRBV segments were more frequent in patients than controls; TRBV5-6, TRBV5-1 and TRBV20-1 belonged to this group.

CDR3 length equals 17 residues. Germline V gives CDR1 LGHNA, CDR2 YNFKEQ. The TCR comes from a girl aged 10-17 years with multiple sclerosis. The sample was blood. The rearrangement joins TRBV4-2 to TRBJ1-4; D not resolved. The CDR3 nucleotides are TGTGCCAGCAGCCAAGATGAGGTCCAGTCAACTAATGAAAAACGGTTTTTT. This translates into CASSQDEVQSTNEKRFF.